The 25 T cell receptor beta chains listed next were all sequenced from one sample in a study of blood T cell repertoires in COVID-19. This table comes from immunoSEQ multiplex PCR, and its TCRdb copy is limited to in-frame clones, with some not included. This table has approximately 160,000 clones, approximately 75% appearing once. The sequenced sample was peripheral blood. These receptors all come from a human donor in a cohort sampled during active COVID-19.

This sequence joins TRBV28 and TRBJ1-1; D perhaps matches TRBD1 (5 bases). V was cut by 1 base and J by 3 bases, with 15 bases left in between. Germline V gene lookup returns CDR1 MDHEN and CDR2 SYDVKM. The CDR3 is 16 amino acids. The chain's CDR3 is CASSLSGAGRDTEAFF. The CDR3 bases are TGTGCCAGCAGTTTATCCGGGGCAGGGAGGGACACTGAAGCTTTCTTT.

CDR3 residues: CASSSIRGPSTEAFF. DNA for the CDR3: TGCGCCAGCAGCTCAATAAGGGGGCCTTCCACTGAAGCTTTCTTT. The rearrangement links TRBV5-1 to TRBJ1-1; TRBD1 agrees at 7 bases. The germline CDR1 and CDR2 sequences are SGHRS and YFSETQ. V dropped 3 bases and J dropped 4; count of bases not matched to a gene: 9. CDR3 length: 15 amino acids.

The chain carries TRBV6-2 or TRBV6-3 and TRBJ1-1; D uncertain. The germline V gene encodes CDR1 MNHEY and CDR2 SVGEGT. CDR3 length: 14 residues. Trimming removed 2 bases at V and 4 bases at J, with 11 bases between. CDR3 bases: TGTGCCAGCAGTTACCCTGAGGGATCCACTGAAGCTTTCTTT. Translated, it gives CASSYPEGSTEAFF.

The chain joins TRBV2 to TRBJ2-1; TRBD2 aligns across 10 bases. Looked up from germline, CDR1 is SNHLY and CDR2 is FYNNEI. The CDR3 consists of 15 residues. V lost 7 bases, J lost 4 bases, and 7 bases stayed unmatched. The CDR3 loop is CASKGRTSGYNEQFF. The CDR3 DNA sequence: TGTGCCAGCAAAGGACGGACTAGCGGTTACAATGAGCAGTTCTTC.

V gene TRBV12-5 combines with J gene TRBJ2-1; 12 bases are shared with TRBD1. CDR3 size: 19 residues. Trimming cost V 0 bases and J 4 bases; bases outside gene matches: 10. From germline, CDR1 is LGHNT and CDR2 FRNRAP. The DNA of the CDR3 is TGTGCTAGTGGTTTGGTACCGTGGGACAGGGGGCCAATTTACAATGAGCAGTTCTTC. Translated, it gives CASGLVPWDRGPIYNEQFF.

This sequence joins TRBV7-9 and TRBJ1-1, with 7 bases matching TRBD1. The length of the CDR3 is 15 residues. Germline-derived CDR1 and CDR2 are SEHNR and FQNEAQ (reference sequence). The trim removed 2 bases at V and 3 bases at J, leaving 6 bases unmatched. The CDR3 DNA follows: TGTGCCAGCAGCTTACAGGGGGTTGGGGACACTGAAGCTTTCTTT. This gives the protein CASSLQGVGDTEAFF.

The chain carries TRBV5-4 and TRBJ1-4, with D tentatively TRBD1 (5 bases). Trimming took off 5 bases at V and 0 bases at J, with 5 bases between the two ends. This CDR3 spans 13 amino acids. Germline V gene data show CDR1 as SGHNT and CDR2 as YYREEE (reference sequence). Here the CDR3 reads CASRTATNEKLFF. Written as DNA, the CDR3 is TGTGCCAGCAGGACAGCAACTAATGAAAAACTGTTTTTT.

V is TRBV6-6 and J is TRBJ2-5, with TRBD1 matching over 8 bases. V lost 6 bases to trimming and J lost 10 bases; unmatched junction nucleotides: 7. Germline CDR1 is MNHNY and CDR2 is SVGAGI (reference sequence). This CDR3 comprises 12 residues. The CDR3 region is CASRPGGRGQYF. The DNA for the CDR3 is TGTGCCAGCAGACCAGGGGGCCGGGGCCAGTACTTC.

In DNA, the CDR3 is TGCACCAGCAGCCAAGATCGCGGGACTGACACCGGGGAGCTGTTTTTT. As protein: CTSSQDRGTDTGELFF. The rearrangement uses TRBV1 and TRBJ2-2; the listed D gene, TRBD2, was not tested against the DNA. TRBV1 is an annotated pseudogene. The CDR3 contains 16 residues.

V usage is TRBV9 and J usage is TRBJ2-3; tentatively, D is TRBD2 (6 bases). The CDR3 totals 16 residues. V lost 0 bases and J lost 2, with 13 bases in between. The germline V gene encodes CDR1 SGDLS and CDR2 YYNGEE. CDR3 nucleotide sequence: TGTGCCAGCAGCGTAGATGGGCGGGGTCACACAGATACGCAGTATTTT. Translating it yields CASSVDGRGHTDTQYF. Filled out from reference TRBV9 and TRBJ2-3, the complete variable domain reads DSGVTQTPKHLITATGQRVTLRCSPRSGDLSVYWYQQSLDQGLQFLIQYYNGEERAKGNILERFSAQQFPDLHSELNLSSLELGDSALYFCASSVDGRGHTDTQYFGPGTRLTVL.

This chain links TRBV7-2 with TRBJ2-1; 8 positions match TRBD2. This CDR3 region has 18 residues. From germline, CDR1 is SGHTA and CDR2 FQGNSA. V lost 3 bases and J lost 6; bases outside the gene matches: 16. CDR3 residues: CASSFKGASGSWGNEQFF. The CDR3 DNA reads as TGTGCCAGCAGCTTCAAGGGCGCGAGCGGGAGTTGGGGCAATGAGCAGTTCTTC.

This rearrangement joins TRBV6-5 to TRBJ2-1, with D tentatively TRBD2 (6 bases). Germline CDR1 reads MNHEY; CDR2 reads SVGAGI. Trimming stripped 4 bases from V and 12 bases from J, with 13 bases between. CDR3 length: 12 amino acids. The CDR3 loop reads CASSSPGVPQFF. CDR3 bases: TGTGCCAGCAGTTCGCCGGGGGTCCCGCAGTTCTTC.

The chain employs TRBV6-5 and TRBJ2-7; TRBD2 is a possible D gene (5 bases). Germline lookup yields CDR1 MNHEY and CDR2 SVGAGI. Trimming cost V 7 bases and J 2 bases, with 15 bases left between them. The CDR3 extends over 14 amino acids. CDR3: CASTGISLAYEQYF. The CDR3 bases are TGTGCCAGCACGGGGATTAGCCTCGCCTACGAGCAGTACTTC.

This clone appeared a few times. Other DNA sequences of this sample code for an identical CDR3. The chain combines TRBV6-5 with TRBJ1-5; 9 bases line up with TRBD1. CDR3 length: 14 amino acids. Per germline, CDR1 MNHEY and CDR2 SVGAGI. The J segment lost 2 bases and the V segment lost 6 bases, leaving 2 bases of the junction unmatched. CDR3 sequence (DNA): TGTGCCAGCAGGGGACAGGGCGGCAATCAGCCCCAGCATTTT. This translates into CASRGQGGNQPQHF.

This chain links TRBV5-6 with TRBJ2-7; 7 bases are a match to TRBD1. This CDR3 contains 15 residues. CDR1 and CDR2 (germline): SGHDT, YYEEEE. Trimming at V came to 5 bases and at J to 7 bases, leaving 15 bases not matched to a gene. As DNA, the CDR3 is TGTGCCAGCAGGGGTTGGGTTAGGGGGCTTTCTGAGCAGTACTTC. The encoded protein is CASRGWVRGLSEQYF. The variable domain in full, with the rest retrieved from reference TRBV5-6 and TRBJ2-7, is DAGVTQSPTHLIKTRGQQVTLRCSPKSGHDTVSWYQQALGQGPQFIFQYYEEEERQRGNFPDRFSGHQFPNYSSELNVNALLLGDSALYLCASRGWVRGLSEQYFGPGTRLTVT.

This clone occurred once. The CDR3 sequence: CASSSTVTGSSNSPLHF. CDR3 nucleotide sequence: TGTGCCAGCAGCTCCACGGTAACAGGGTCGAGTAATTCACCCCTCCACTTT. The chain is built from TRBV7-9 and TRBJ1-6, with D possibly TRBD1 on 6 matching bases. CDR1 and CDR2 from the germline V gene are SEHNR and FQNEAQ (reference sequence). The CDR3 sequence is 17 residues long. The ends were cut back, 4 bases at V and 6 bases at J, with 19 bases in the middle.

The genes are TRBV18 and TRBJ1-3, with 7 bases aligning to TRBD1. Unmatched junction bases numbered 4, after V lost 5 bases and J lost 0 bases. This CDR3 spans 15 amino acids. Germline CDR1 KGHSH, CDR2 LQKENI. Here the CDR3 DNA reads TGTGCCAGCTCAACAGGGGATCTCTCTGGAAACACCATATATTTT. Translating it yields CASSTGDLSGNTIYF.

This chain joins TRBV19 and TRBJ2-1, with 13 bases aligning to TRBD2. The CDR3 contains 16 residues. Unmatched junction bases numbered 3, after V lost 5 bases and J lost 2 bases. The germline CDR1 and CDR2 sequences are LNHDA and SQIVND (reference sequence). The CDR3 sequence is CASSPGTSGAYNEQFF. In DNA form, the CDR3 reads TGTGCCAGTAGTCCCGGGACTAGCGGGGCCTACAATGAGCAGTTCTTC.

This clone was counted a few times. The CDR3 nucleotides are TGTGCCAGCAGCCTCGGACAGGCGGGATTCGGCTACACCTTC. Translation: CASSLGQAGFGYTF. J is TRBJ1-2 and V is TRBV3-1 (or the pseudogene TRBV3-2), with TRBD1 matching 7 bases. The CDR3 has 14 amino acids. Germline trimming cut 4 bases from V and 8 bases from J; bases unmatched to any gene: 10. Germline assignment: CDR1 LGHDT and CDR2 YNNKEL (reference sequence).

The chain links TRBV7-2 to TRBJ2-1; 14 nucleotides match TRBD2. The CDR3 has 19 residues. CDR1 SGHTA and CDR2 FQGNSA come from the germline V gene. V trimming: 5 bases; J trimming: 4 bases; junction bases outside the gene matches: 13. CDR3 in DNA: TGTGCCAGCAGCCCCGGGAGGAGGACTAGCGGGGGGACATACAATGAGCAGTTCTTC. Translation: CASSPGRRTSGGTYNEQFF.

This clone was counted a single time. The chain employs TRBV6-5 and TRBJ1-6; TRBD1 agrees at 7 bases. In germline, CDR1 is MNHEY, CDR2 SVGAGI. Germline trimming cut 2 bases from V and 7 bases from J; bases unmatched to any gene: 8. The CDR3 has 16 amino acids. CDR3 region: CASSYGAGGGNSPLHF. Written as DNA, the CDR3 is TGTGCCAGCAGTTACGGGGCAGGGGGAGGAAATTCACCCCTCCACTTT.

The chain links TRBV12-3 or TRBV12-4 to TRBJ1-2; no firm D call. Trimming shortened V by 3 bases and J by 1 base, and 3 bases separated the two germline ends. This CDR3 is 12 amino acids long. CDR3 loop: CASSLSNYGYTF. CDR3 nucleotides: TGTGCCAGCAGTTTGAGTAACTATGGCTACACCTTC.

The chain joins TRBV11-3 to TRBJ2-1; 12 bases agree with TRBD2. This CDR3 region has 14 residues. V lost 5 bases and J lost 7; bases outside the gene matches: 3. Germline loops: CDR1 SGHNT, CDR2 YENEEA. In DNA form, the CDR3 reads TGTGCCAGCAGCAAAGGACTAGCGGGGAATGAGCAGTTCTTC. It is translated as CASSKGLAGNEQFF.

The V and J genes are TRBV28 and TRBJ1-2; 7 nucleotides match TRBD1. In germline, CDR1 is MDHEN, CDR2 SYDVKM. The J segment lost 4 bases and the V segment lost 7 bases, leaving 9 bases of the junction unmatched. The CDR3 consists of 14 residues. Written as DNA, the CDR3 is TGTGCCAGCACCCCTGACAGGGTTGTCTATGGCTACACCTTC. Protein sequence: CASTPDRVVYGYTF.

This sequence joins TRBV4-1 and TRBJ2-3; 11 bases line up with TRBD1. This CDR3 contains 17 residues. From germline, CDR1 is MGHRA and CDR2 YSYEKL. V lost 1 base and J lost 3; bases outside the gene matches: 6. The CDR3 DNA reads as TGCGCCAGCAGCCAAGCGGGACAGGGGGGCTTTACAGATACGCAGTATTTT. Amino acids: CASSQAGQGGFTDTQYF.